This entry lists 26 T cell receptor beta chains sequenced from one sample in a study of glioma-infiltrating T cells. TCR alpha and beta CDR3 regions were amplified from RNA using iRepertoire nested multiplex PCR. TCRdb independently ran MiXCR on the multiplex PCR reads; one entry per CDR3 protein. The sample lists about 210,000 distinct CDR3 sequences, over 25% occurring once. Sequenced: glioma tissue, nonneoplastic brain tissue, or PBMCs (not recorded which). All receptors derive from a human donor with low-grade glioma or glioblastoma, undergoing nonglioma brain surgery, or in good health (not recorded which).

V is TRBV5-1 and J is TRBJ2-7, with 16 bases lining up with TRBD2. The CDR3 length is 17 residues. The V and J ends lost 6 bases and 0 bases, in that order; junction bases with no gene match: 6. Germline CDR1 SGHRS, CDR2 YFSETQ. CDR3 coding DNA: TGCGCCAGCACCCCGGGACTAGCGGGAGGGCCCTCCTACGAGCAGTACTTC. This gives the protein CASTPGLAGGPSYEQYF.

This clonotype was detected ten times or more. The genes are TRBV4-1 and TRBJ1-2; D possibly corresponds to TRBD1 (6 bases). The CDR3 consists of 16 residues. CDR1 is MGHRA, CDR2 YSYEKL, per germline. V was shortened by 2 bases and J by 1 base, with 14 bases between the two germline ends. The CDR3 reads CASSQLDDRYNYGYTF. In DNA form, the CDR3 reads TGCGCCAGCAGCCAACTAGACGACAGGTATAACTATGGCTACACCTTC.

On this clonotype: Possible read error: a much larger clone is one base away. CDR3 nucleotides: TGCGCCAGCAGCCAAGATTTCCCTAGCGGGAGGCATGAGCAGTTATTC. Translation: CASSQDFPSGRHEQLF. The chain uses TRBV4-1 and TRBJ2-1; TRBD2 aligns across 11 bases. Germline CDR1 MGHRA, CDR2 YSYEKL. The length of the CDR3 is 16 residues.

As concerns this clonotype: It may be a read error: a sequence one base away is much more abundant. The J gene is TRBJ2-7, the V gene TRBV3-1, with D tentatively TRBD1 (6 bases). Looked up from germline, CDR1 is LGHDT and CDR2 is YNNKEL (reference sequence). The CDR3 consists of 15 residues. CDR3 loop: CASSPQGRRSYEQCF. The CDR3 DNA follows: TGTGCCAGCAGCCCCCAGGGGAGAAGGTCCTACGAGCAGTGCTTC.

The table lists this clonotype with many counts. J is TRBJ2-7 and V is TRBV28; D is unresolved. The CDR3 spans 11 residues. Deletions cut 5 bases from V and 3 bases from J, with 5 bases between. Germline CDR1 MDHEN, CDR2 SYDVKM. CDR3 in amino acids: CASSNLYEQYF. Written as DNA, the CDR3 is TGTGCCAGCAGTAACCTCTACGAGCAGTACTTC.

To note about this clonotype: A read error may explain this, as a much larger clone is one base away. The chain links TRBV6-2 or TRBV6-3 to TRBJ2-3; D call uncertain. The CDR3 loop spans 12 amino acids. The germline V gene encodes CDR1 MNHEY and CDR2 SVGEGT. Trimming removed 6 bases from V and 4 bases from J, with 8 bases in between. The CDR3 here is CASSDRADTQYF. Written as DNA, the CDR3 is TGTGCCAGCAGCGATAGGGCAGATACGCAGTATTTT.

The chain is built from TRBV29-1 and TRBJ2-2; 7 bases fit TRBD1. V dropped 1 base and J dropped 2; count of bases not matched to a gene: 4. This CDR3 comprises 15 residues. Germline V gives CDR1 SQVTM, CDR2 ANQGSEA. The CDR3 protein is CSVEAGTVNTGELFF. DNA for the CDR3: TGCAGCGTTGAAGCCGGGACAGTAAACACCGGGGAGCTGTTTTTT.

As for this clonotype: A much bigger clone sits one base away, suggesting this may be a read error. The V and J genes are TRBV25-1 and TRBJ1-1, with TRBD1 as a possible D gene (5 bases). CDR1 and CDR2 from the germline V gene are MGHDK and SYGVNS. V gave up 4 bases and J gave up 5 bases, with 20 bases separating them. This CDR3 is built from 16 residues. The CDR3, as DNA: TGTGCCAGCAGTGTATATCCGGAGCAGGGAGGGACTGAAGCTTTCTTT. It translates to CASSVYPEQGGTEAFF.

V and J are TRBV29-1 and TRBJ2-7; D perhaps matches TRBD2 (5 bases). Germline V gene data show CDR1 as SQVTM and CDR2 as ANQGSEA. V dropped 7 bases and J dropped 1 base, with 14 bases sitting between them. This CDR3 comprises 13 residues. CDR3 residues: CSANQGLSYEQYF. CDR3 nucleotide sequence: TGCAGCGCTAACCAAGGACTTTCCTACGAGCAGTACTTC.

This clonotype was seen at least ten times. The chain employs TRBV4-2 and TRBJ1-6, with a tentative D call TRBD1 (6 bases). CDR1 is LGHNA, CDR2 YNFKEQ, per germline. The CDR3 runs 16 residues. V dropped 3 bases and J dropped 10 bases, with 19 bases sitting between them. The CDR3 region is CASSHIQGGINSPLHF. CDR3 in DNA: TGTGCCAGCAGCCATATACAGGGAGGGATAAACTCACCCCTCCACTTT.

This clonotype was detected many times. V is TRBV7-2 and J is TRBJ2-1; TRBD1 matches at 9 bases. Germline V gives CDR1 SGHTA, CDR2 FQGNSA. The CDR3 extends over 14 amino acids. J lost 9 bases, V lost 5 bases, and 8 bases had no gene match. The CDR3 region is CASSVRTGGAEQFF. Here the CDR3 DNA reads TGTGCCAGCAGCGTTCGCACAGGGGGCGCTGAGCAGTTCTTC. Drawing the rest from reference TRBV7-2 and TRBJ2-1, the complete variable domain is GAGVSQSPSNKVTEKGKDVELRCDPISGHTALYWYRQSLGQGLEFLIYFQGNSAPDKSGLPSDRFSAERTGGSVSTLTIQRTQQEDSAVYLCASSVRTGGAEQFFGPGTRLTVL.

As for this clonotype: This may arise from a read error, as a much more abundant clone is one base away. The rearrangement joins TRBV7-9 to TRBJ2-5, with TRBD2 matching over 10 bases. J was trimmed by 3 bases and V by 7 bases; bases with no gene match: 5. The germline V gene encodes CDR1 SEHNR and CDR2 FQNEAQ (reference sequence). The length of the CDR3 is 14 residues. CDR3 coding DNA: TGTGCCAGCATCTTTGGACTAGCGGAAGAGACCCAGTACTTC. Amino acids: CASIFGLAEETQYF.

This sequence joins TRBV6-6 and TRBJ1-1, with D perhaps matching TRBD1 (6 bases). From germline, CDR1 is MNHNY and CDR2 SVGAGI (reference sequence). V lost 6 bases to trimming and J lost 0 bases, with 14 bases between them. This CDR3 spans 15 amino acids. Here the CDR3 reads CASRLHRALNTEAFF. Here the CDR3 DNA reads TGTGCCAGCAGGTTACACAGGGCCCTGAACACTGAAGCTTTCTTT.

About this clonotype: This may stem from a read error, because a much larger clone lies one nucleotide away. The chain has TRBV7-6 and TRBJ2-7; 9 bases are a match to TRBD2. CDR3 length equals 17 residues. V gave up 5 bases and J gave up 7 bases; unmatched junction bases: 18. Germline V lookup: CDR1 SGHVS, CDR2 FNYEAQ. The CDR3 is CASSRHGSGSSYNEQYF. CDR3 bases: TGTGCCAGCAGCCGACACGGTAGCGGGAGCTCCTACAATGAGCAGTACTTC.

By frequency in the sample, this clonotype is medium-sized. This sequence joins TRBV25-1 and TRBJ2-5; TRBD1 aligns across 11 bases. The CDR3 loop spans 15 amino acids. Trimming cost V 4 bases and J 5 bases; bases outside gene matches: 6. Germline CDR1 is MGHDK and CDR2 is SYGVNS. The chain's CDR3 is CASSAGQGARETQYF. In nucleotides, the CDR3 is TGTGCCAGCAGTGCCGGACAGGGGGCTCGGGAGACCCAGTACTTC.

This clonotype came up many times. The chain employs TRBV5-4 and TRBJ2-2; perhaps TRBD1 as D (6 bases). Germline V gene sequence: CDR1 SGHNT, CDR2 YYREEE (reference sequence). Trimming removed 5 bases from V and 0 bases from J, with 11 bases in between. The CDR3 extends over 15 amino acids. The DNA for the CDR3 is TGTGCCAGCAGATCCGGGACAACGAACACCGGGGAGCTGTTTTTT. It codes for CASRSGTTNTGELFF.

The rearrangement uses TRBV18 and TRBJ2-7; TRBD1 aligns across 9 bases. The germline V gene has CDR1 KGHSH and CDR2 LQKENI. The CDR3 contains 14 residues. Trimming cost V 6 bases and J 3 bases; bases outside gene matches: 6. CDR3 DNA: TGTGCCAGCTCGGAGGGACAGGGCTACTACGAGCAGTACTTC. Translation: CASSEGQGYYEQYF.

Worth noting for this clonotype: The conserved closing phenylalanine or tryptophan is absent in this CDR3, likely reflecting a read error. The rearrangement uses TRBV20-1 and TRBJ1-1, with D possibly matching TRBD1 (5 bases). The CDR3 loop spans 14 amino acids. The germline V and J ends were trimmed by 4 bases and 3 bases, with 15 bases remaining between them. Germline V lookup: CDR1 DFQATT, CDR2 SNEGSKA (reference sequence). CDR3 sequence (DNA): TGCAGTGCTACTTATAGAGGGGCCTACACTGAAGCTTTCCTT. It codes for CSATYRGAYTEAFL.

This clonotype showed up many times. V and J are TRBV29-1 and TRBJ1-1; D is uncertain. Germline V gene sequence: CDR1 SQVTM, CDR2 ANQGSEA. This CDR3 has 11 amino acids. Trimming took 5 bases from V and 3 from J, leaving 7 bases between them. In DNA form, the CDR3 reads TGCAGCGTTAGAAGGGACACTGAAGCTTTCTTT. It codes for CSVRRDTEAFF.

The chain uses TRBV29-1 and TRBJ2-4; 10 bases match TRBD1. Germline V lookup: CDR1 SQVTM, CDR2 ANQGSEA. The CDR3 has 16 residues. V lost 4 bases to trimming and J lost 0 bases; unmatched junction nucleotides: 6. In DNA, the CDR3 is TGCAGCGTTGTAGGGGGGACAGGGGTAGCCAAAAACATTCAGTACTTC. Its translation: CSVVGGTGVAKNIQYF.

This rearrangement joins TRBV28 to TRBJ2-7, with TRBD2 identical over 9 bases. Germline loops: CDR1 MDHEN, CDR2 SYDVKM. Germline trimming cut 4 bases from V and 2 bases from J; bases unmatched to any gene: 12. The CDR3 loop spans 17 amino acids. The CDR3 region is CASSSNTETSGTYEQYF. The CDR3 bases are TGTGCCAGCAGTTCAAATACGGAGACTAGCGGAACCTACGAGCAGTACTTC.

V usage is TRBV10-3 and J usage is TRBJ2-7, with D possibly TRBD1 on 5 matching bases. CDR1 ENHRY and CDR2 SYGVKD come from the germline V gene. Trimming stripped 2 bases from V and 1 base from J, with 9 bases between. The CDR3 contains 14 residues. The CDR3 coding sequence is TGTGCCATCAGTGAGACAGGAGTTTCCTACGAGCAGTACTTC. Protein sequence: CAISETGVSYEQYF.

Many counts were recorded for this clonotype. V is TRBV12-3 or TRBV12-4 and J is TRBJ1-1; maybe TRBD1 (6 bases). The V end was cut by 2 bases, the J end by 2 bases, with 9 bases between. CDR3 length: 14 residues. The CDR3 loop reads CASSLRGGNTEAFF. CDR3 coding DNA: TGTGCCAGCAGTTTAAGAGGGGGTAACACTGAAGCTTTCTTT.

A remark on this clonotype: It may be a read error: a sequence one base away is much more abundant. The chain couples TRBV19 to TRBJ2-6, with D unresolved. The CDR3 runs 16 residues. Germline V gene sequence: CDR1 LNHDA, CDR2 SQIVND (reference sequence). The DNA for the CDR3 is TGTGCCAGTAGTATAGTCCTGACCTCTGGGTCCAACGTCCTGACTTTC. Translation: CASSIVLTSGSNVLTF.

This clonotype occurred many times. This rearrangement joins TRBV7-8 to TRBJ2-3, with TRBD1 as a possible D gene (6 bases). The CDR3 length is 13 residues. Germline CDR1 SGHVS, CDR2 FQNEAQ. Trimming removed 5 bases at V and 4 bases at J, with 10 bases between. The CDR3 here is CASSPGASDTQYF. The CDR3 DNA reads as TGTGCCAGCAGCCCAGGGGCCTCAGATACGCAGTATTTT.

The chain uses TRBV20-1 and TRBJ2-7; 10 bases are shared with TRBD2. The germline gives CDR1 DFQATT, CDR2 SNEGSKA (reference sequence). CDR3 size: 16 residues. The V and J ends lost 2 bases and 11 bases, in that order; junction bases with no gene match: 18. This CDR3 is CSARILAGVVYNEKYF. As DNA, the CDR3 is TGCAGTGCTAGAATCCTAGCGGGAGTTGTCTACAATGAGAAGTACTTC.